The 24 T cell receptor beta chains reported below all come from one sample, sequenced in a study of blood T cell repertoires in COVID-19. TCRdb keeps only in-frame clones here, not all; method: immunoSEQ multiplex PCR. The table shows some 190,000 clones, with roughly 84% occurring only once. The sample was PBMCs or T cells enriched from blood (not recorded which). These receptors all stem from a woman aged 30 to 39 who had been exposed to COVID-19.

The chain carries TRBV19 and TRBJ1-5, with D perhaps matching TRBD1 (5 bases). The CDR3 length is 15 residues. V lost 5 bases and J 2 bases, leaving 13 bases between the germline ends. Per germline, CDR1 LNHDA and CDR2 SQIVND (reference sequence). The CDR3 DNA sequence: TGTGCCAGTAGTGCCCCGGGGGGTCGCAATCAGCCCCAGCATTTT. Amino acids: CASSAPGGRNQPQHF. Drawing the rest from reference TRBV19 and TRBJ1-5, the complete variable domain is DGGITQSPKYLFRKEGQNVTLSCEQNLNHDAMYWYRQDPGQGLRLIYYSQIVNDFQKGDIAEGYSVSREKKESFPLTVTSAQKNPTAFYLCASSAPGGRNQPQHFGDGTRLSIL.

The chain has TRBV7-6 and TRBJ1-6; perhaps TRBD1 as D (6 bases). The CDR3 consists of 18 residues. V was clipped by 5 bases and J by 10 bases, with 27 bases between them. Germline V lookup: CDR1 SGHVS, CDR2 FNYEAQ. The CDR3 DNA sequence: TGTGCCAGCAGCCCATGGGGGGGCTCCGTCACATCAAACTCACCCCTCCACTTT. Protein: CASSPWGGSVTSNSPLHF.

This clone was seen only a few times. The chain's CDR3 is CASSRPGQGVTNYGYTF. CDR3 bases: TGTGCCAGTAGTCGACCGGGACAGGGGGTTACCAACTATGGCTACACCTTC. The V call is TRBV19, the J call TRBJ1-2; 11 bases are a match to TRBD1. The ends lost 5 bases at V and 2 bases at J; junction bases unmatched: 10. This CDR3 region has 17 residues. Germline loops: CDR1 LNHDA, CDR2 SQIVND (reference sequence).

This clone was found once. The rearrangement uses TRBV3-1 (or the pseudogene TRBV3-2) and TRBJ2-1, with 7 bases lining up with TRBD1. Trimming removed 4 bases from V and 6 bases from J; junction bases left unmatched: 12. This CDR3 is 16 amino acids long. Germline V gives CDR1 LGHDT, CDR2 YNNKEL (reference sequence). The CDR3 coding sequence is TGTGCCAGCAGCCCACTCAAGGGGGCGCAAACCAATGAGCAGTTCTTC. It codes for CASSPLKGAQTNEQFF.

The J gene is TRBJ2-7, the V gene TRBV19; D gene unclear. Trimming removed 2 bases from V and 0 bases from J, with 8 bases in between. The CDR3 loop spans 14 amino acids. From germline, CDR1 is LNHDA and CDR2 SQIVND (reference sequence). The CDR3 spells CASSITPRSYEQYF. The CDR3 DNA sequence: TGTGCCAGTAGTATAACTCCGCGCTCCTACGAGCAGTACTTC.

The V gene is TRBV30, the J gene TRBJ1-1; D remains unclear. The germline gives CDR1 GTSNPN, CDR2 SVGIG (reference sequence). This CDR3 comprises 13 residues. Trimming shortened V by 0 bases and J by 0 bases, and 5 bases separated the two germline ends. Here the CDR3 DNA reads TGTGCCTGGAGTGTAACAATGAACACTGAAGCTTTCTTT. It yields the protein CAWSVTMNTEAFF.

The chain is built from TRBV4-3 and TRBJ2-5, with 8 nucleotides matching TRBD2. The V and J ends lost 1 base and 5 bases, in that order; junction bases with no gene match: 6. The CDR3 consists of 15 residues. The V gene's germline CDR1 is LGHNA and CDR2 YSLEER. Written as DNA, the CDR3 is TGCGCCAGCAGCCAAGGGAGCGGGGGCCTCGAGACCCAGTACTTC. Translation gives CASSQGSGGLETQYF.

V gene TRBV6-9 combines with J gene TRBJ2-3, with D possibly matching TRBD2 (5 bases). Germline V gene sequence: CDR1 MNHGY, CDR2 SVAAGI. The CDR3 runs 16 residues. The ends were cut back, 2 bases at V and 2 bases at J, with 14 bases in the middle. The DNA for the CDR3 is TGTGCCAGCAGTTATAAAAGCGGAAATCTCACAGATACGCAGTATTTT. Its translation: CASSYKSGNLTDTQYF.

The chain employs TRBV30 and TRBJ1-6; TRBD1 aligns across 11 bases. The CDR3 has 13 residues. The germline V gene encodes CDR1 GTSNPN and CDR2 SVGIG (reference sequence). V gave up 8 bases and J gave up 7 bases; unmatched junction bases: 4. CDR3 loop: CAGGTGGNSPLHF. CDR3 sequence (DNA): TGTGCCGGAGGGACAGGGGGAAATTCACCCCTCCACTTT.

V is TRBV20-1 and J is TRBJ1-5; D gene uncertain. Germline V gives CDR1 DFQATT, CDR2 SNEGSKA (reference sequence). CDR3 length: 13 residues. V lost 3 bases to trimming and J lost 7 bases, with 13 bases between them. CDR3 sequence: CSASTGMRQPQHF. CDR3 bases: TGCAGTGCTAGTACGGGAATGAGGCAGCCCCAGCATTTT.

The chain is built from TRBV2 and TRBJ2-7, with TRBD2 matching 10 bases. The germline V gene encodes CDR1 SNHLY and CDR2 FYNNEI. The J segment lost 3 bases and the V segment lost 6 bases, leaving 5 bases of the junction unmatched. The CDR3 spans 14 residues. The CDR3 loop is CASRMRTSGYEQYF. CDR3 nucleotides: TGTGCCAGCAGGATGAGGACTAGCGGCTACGAGCAGTACTTC. Variable domain in full (rest from reference TRBV2 and TRBJ2-7): EPEVTQTPSHQVTQMGQEVILRCVPISNHLYFYWYRQILGQKVEFLVSFYNNEISEKSEIFDDQFSVERPDGSNFTLKIRSTKLEDSAMYFCASRMRTSGYEQYFGPGTRLTVT.

The chain links TRBV30 to TRBJ2-1, with TRBD1 matching over 7 bases. J gave up 3 bases and V 3 bases, and 11 bases lay outside the gene matches. This CDR3 has 16 residues. Looked up from germline, CDR1 is GTSNPN and CDR2 is SVGIG (reference sequence). CDR3 nucleotides: TGTGCCTGGAGAGATAACACAGGGGTGAACTACAATGAGCAGTTCTTC. The encoded protein is CAWRDNTGVNYNEQFF.

The chain uses TRBV5-4 and TRBJ1-4, with D perhaps TRBD1 (6 bases). The V end lost 6 bases, the J end lost 3 bases, and 15 bases lay between the germline ends. CDR3 length equals 15 residues. Germline CDR1 SGHNT, CDR2 YYREEE (reference sequence). The CDR3 reads CASTERGGPNEKLFF. CDR3 nucleotide sequence: TGTGCCAGCACCGAAAGGGGGGGGCCTAATGAAAAACTGTTTTTT.

J is TRBJ1-3 and V is TRBV15, with D possibly being TRBD1 (5 bases). This CDR3 spans 14 amino acids. The germline gives CDR1 LNHNV, CDR2 YYDKDF (reference sequence). Trimming took off 9 bases at V and 2 bases at J, with 14 bases between the two ends. The CDR3 nucleotides are TGTGCCACTAGAGCGGGGGGACCTGGAAACACCATATATTTT. It yields the protein CATRAGGPGNTIYF.

The CDR3 spells CASSYEMNTEAFF. In DNA form, the CDR3 reads TGTGCCAGCAGTTATGAGATGAACACTGAAGCTTTCTTT. This rearrangement joins TRBV6-5 to TRBJ1-1; D unclear. Trimming removed 3 bases from V and 0 bases from J, with 5 bases in between. The CDR3 is 13 amino acids. The germline V gene encodes CDR1 MNHEY and CDR2 SVGAGI.

The J gene is TRBJ2-1, the V gene TRBV4-1; TRBD1 is a possible D gene (5 bases). The CDR3 has 15 amino acids. Per the germline V gene, CDR1 is MGHRA and CDR2 is YSYEKL. V lost 6 bases, J lost 5 bases, and 17 bases lay in between. The CDR3 DNA follows: TGCGCCAGCAGGCAACCCGTCCAGGGCCACAATGAGCAGTTCTTC. Translated, it gives CASRQPVQGHNEQFF.

This chain's CDR3 is CASSRYRGEAFF. The DNA of the CDR3 is TGTGCCAGCAGTCGGTACAGGGGTGAAGCTTTCTTT. The rearrangement links TRBV12-3 or TRBV12-4 to TRBJ1-1, with 7 nucleotides matching TRBD1. The ends lost 5 bases at V and 7 bases at J; junction bases unmatched: 4. CDR3 length equals 12 residues.

As to this clone: The junction shows a germline mismatch at one end, possibly a read error. The DNA for the CDR3 is TGTGCCAGCAGTCAAGGGCCCGGGACTAGCAAGACAGATACGCAGTATTTT. Translating it yields CASSQGPGTSKTDTQYF. The rearrangement links TRBV3-1 (or the pseudogene TRBV3-2) to TRBJ2-3, with 9 bases matching TRBD2. Germline CDR1 reads LGHDT; CDR2 reads YNNKEL (reference sequence). The CDR3 covers 17 residues.

A single count supports this clone. V is TRBV2 and J is TRBJ2-1, with 7 bases aligning to TRBD2. This CDR3 comprises 15 residues. V gave up 6 bases and J gave up 0 bases; unmatched junction bases: 5. CDR1 is SNHLY, CDR2 FYNNEI, per germline. The CDR3 nucleotides are TGTGCCAGCAGCCAAGCGGGAAGCTCCTACAATGAGCAGTTCTTC. This gives the protein CASSQAGSSYNEQFF.

This clone was detected only a few times. The chain carries TRBV7-9 and TRBJ1-2; 8 nucleotides align to TRBD1. The CDR3 runs to 14 residues. CDR1 SEHNR and CDR2 FQNEAQ come from the germline V gene (reference sequence). V gave up 5 bases and J gave up 4 bases; unmatched junction bases: 6. CDR3 DNA: TGTGCCAGCAGCATAGGACAGGGAAGCTATGGCTACACCTTC. This translates into CASSIGQGSYGYTF.

V is TRBV5-4 and J is TRBJ2-2; 7 bases are shared with TRBD1. V was pared by 4 bases and J by 9 bases, with 12 bases of the junction left unmatched. From germline, CDR1 is SGHNT and CDR2 YYREEE (reference sequence). This CDR3 has 15 residues. The CDR3 DNA reads as TGTGCCAGCAGCCGGGCGGCAGGGGGTTCCAGGGAGCTGTTTTTT. It is translated as CASSRAAGGSRELFF.

This chain links TRBV11-2 with TRBJ2-3, with 9 bases identical to TRBD2. Germline trimming cut 5 bases from V and 5 bases from J; bases unmatched to any gene: 11. CDR1 is SGHAT and CDR2 is FQNNGV in the germline V gene. The CDR3 extends over 16 amino acids. The CDR3: CASSRKGTSTVDTQYF. For the CDR3, the DNA is TGTGCCAGCAGCCGTAAGGGGACTAGCACTGTAGATACGCAGTATTTT. Variable domain in full (rest from reference TRBV11-2 and TRBJ2-3): EAGVAQSPRYKIIEKRQSVAFWCNPISGHATLYWYQQILGQGPKLLIQFQNNGVVDDSQLPKDRFSAERLKGVDSTLKIQPAKLEDSAVYLCASSRKGTSTVDTQYFGPGTRLTVL.

The chain recombines TRBV18 with TRBJ1-2; 7 bases map to TRBD1. The CDR3 extends over 14 amino acids. V shed 2 bases, J shed 7 bases, and the junction held 7 bases outside the gene matches. Germline V gene lookup returns CDR1 KGHSH and CDR2 LQKENI. CDR3 region: CASSPGQVERGYTF. Here the CDR3 DNA reads TGTGCCAGCTCACCAGGACAGGTCGAGCGTGGCTACACCTTC.

This clone showed up just a few times. This rearrangement joins TRBV27 to TRBJ2-7; D gene unclear. V was pared by 4 bases and J by 7 bases, with 14 bases between. The CDR3 extends over 13 amino acids. The germline gives CDR1 MNHEY, CDR2 SMNVEV (reference sequence). The CDR3 coding sequence is TGTGCCAGCAGTTCACCCGGGTCTGGGGAGCAGTACTTC. It translates to CASSSPGSGEQYF.